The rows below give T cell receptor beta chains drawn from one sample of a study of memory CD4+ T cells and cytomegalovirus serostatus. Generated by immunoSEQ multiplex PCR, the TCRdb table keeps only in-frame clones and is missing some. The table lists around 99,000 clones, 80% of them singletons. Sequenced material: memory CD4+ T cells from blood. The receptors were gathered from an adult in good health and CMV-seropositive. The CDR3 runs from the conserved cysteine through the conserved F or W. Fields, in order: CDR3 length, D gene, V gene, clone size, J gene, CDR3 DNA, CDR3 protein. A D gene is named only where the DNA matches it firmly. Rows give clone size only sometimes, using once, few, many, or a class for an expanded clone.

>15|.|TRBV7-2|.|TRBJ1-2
TGTGCCAGCAGCTTCGCCAAAAATCACCTCTATGGCTACACCTTC
CASSFAKNHLYGYTF
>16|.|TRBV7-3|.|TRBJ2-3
TGTGCCAGCAGCTTAGGGTGGCGGGCCAGCACAGATACGCAGTATTTT
CASSLGWRASTDTQYF
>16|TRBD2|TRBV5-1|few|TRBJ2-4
TGCGCCAGCAGCTTGGACAGCGGGAGGGCCGAAAACATTCAGTACTTC
CASSLDSGRAENIQYF
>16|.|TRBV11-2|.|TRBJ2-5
TGTGCCAGCAGCTTAGGAGCTAGCCCGTACCAAGAGACCCAGTACTTC
CASSLGASPYQETQYF
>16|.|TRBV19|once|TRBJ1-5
TGTGCCAGTAACCCGTTGGGGGTCCATAGCAATCAGCCCCAGCATTTT
CASNPLGVHSNQPQHF
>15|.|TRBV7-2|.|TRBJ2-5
TGTGCCAGCAGCTTAGCCGGGACGTTCCAAGAGACCCAGTACTTC
CASSLAGTFQETQYF
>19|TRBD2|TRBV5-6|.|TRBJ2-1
TGTGCCAGCAGCCCTCTCCGGAGGGGCGGGAGGGATTCCTACAATGAGCAGTTCTTC
CASSPLRRGGRDSYNEQFF
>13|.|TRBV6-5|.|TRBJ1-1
TGTGCCAGCAGTTACTCCCAAAACACTGAAGCTTTCTTT
CASSYSQNTEAFF
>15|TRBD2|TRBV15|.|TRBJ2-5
TGTGCCACCAGCAGAGATAGCGGGGAAAGAGAGACCCAGTACTTC
CATSRDSGERETQYF
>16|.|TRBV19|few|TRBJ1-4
TGTGCCAGTAGTATTACAGGGCGAACAACTAATGAAAAACTGTTTTTT
CASSITGRTTNEKLFF
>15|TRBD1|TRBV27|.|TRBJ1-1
TGTGCCAGCGGCCAATTACGGGACAGCCACACTGAAGCTTTCTTT
CASGQLRDSHTEAFF
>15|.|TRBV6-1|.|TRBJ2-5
TGTGCCAGCAGTCCCCGGGCAGGTCTTGACGAGACCCAGTACTTC
CASSPRAGLDETQYF
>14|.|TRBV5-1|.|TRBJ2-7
TGCGCCAGCGCCTGGGATGGGACCTCCTACGAGCAGTACTTC
CASAWDGTSYEQYF
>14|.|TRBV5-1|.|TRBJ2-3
TGCGCCAGCAGTCCTAACAGGGGAGGAGATACGCAGTATTTT
CASSPNRGGDTQYF
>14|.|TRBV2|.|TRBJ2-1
TGTGCCAGCATGACCAACCCAGCATACAATGAGCAGTTCTTC
CASMTNPAYNEQFF
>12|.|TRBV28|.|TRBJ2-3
TGTGCCAGCAGGGGGGCGCAAAATACGCAGTATTTT
CASRGAQNTQYF
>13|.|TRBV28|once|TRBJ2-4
TGTGCCAGCAGCCCCGGAGGGCGGAACATTCAGTACTTC
CASSPGGRNIQYF
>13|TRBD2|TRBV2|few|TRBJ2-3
TGTGCCAGCAGGCGACTAGCGACAGATACGCAGTATTTT
CASRRLATDTQYF
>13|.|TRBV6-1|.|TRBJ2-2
TGTGCCAGCCTACCGACCGGGGCCGGGGAGCTGTTTTTT
CASLPTGAGELFF
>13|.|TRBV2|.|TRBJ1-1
TGTGCCAGCAACCCGTGGGGGAACACTGAAGCTTTCTTT
CASNPWGNTEAFF
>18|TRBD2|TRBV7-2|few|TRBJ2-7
TGTGCCAGCAGCTTAGTTCCTGTGTCGCGGGAGCCTCTTTACGAGCAGTACTTC
CASSLVPVSREPLYEQYF
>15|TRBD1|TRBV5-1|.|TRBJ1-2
TGCGCCAGCAGCCCTGCTCAGGGGGATCATCGTGGCTACACCTTC
CASSPAQGDHRGYTF